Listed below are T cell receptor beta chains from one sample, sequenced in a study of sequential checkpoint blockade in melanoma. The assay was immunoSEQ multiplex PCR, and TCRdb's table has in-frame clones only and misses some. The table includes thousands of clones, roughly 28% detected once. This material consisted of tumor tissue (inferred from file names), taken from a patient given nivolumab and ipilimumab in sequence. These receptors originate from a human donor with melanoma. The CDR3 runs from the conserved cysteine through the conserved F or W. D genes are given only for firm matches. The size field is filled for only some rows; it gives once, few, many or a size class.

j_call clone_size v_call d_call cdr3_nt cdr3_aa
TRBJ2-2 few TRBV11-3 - TGTGCCAGCAGCTTAATGGGCGACCCGAACACCGGGGAGCTGTTTTTT CASSLMGDPNTGELFF
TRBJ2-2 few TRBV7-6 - TGTGCCAGCAGCTTAGGGACTCCGGACACCGGGGAGCTGTTTTTT CASSLGTPDTGELFF
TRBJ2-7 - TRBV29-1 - TGCAGCGTCATCCCGGACGAGTCCTACGAGCAGTACTTC CSVIPDESYEQYF
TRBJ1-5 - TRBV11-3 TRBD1 TGTGCCAGCAGCTTAGGCAGGGGGGGCAATCAGCCCCAGCATTTT CASSLGRGGNQPQHF
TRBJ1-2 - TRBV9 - TGTGCCAGCAGCCCAGAGGGCCTCTCTATGGGCTACACCTTC CASSPEGLSMGYTF
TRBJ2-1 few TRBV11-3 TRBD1 TGTGCCAGCAGCAGGGACAGGGGCAACAATGAGCAGTTCTTC CASSRDRGNNEQFF
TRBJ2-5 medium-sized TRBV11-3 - TGTGCCAGCAGCTTAGTCTCGGGAATCGGAGAGACCCAGTACTTC CASSLVSGIGETQYF
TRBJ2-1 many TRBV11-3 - TGTGCCAGCAGCTGGGGCGGCAGCTCCTACAATGAGCAGTTCTTC CASSWGGSSYNEQFF
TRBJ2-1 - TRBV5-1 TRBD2 TGCGCCAGCAGCAGTCTAGCGGGGGCCTACAATGAGCAGTTCTTC CASSSLAGAYNEQFF
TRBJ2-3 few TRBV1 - TGCGCCAGCAGCCAATTCGGGGGGGGTTTTTCAGATACGCAGTATTTT CASSQFGGGFSDTQYF
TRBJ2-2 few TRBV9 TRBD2 TGTGCCAGCAGCCCCCGGACTAGCGGGGCTCCCGGGGAGCTGTTTTTT CASSPRTSGAPGELFF
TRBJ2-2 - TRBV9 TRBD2 TGTGCCAGCAGCGTAGATGGACTAGCGGCGAACACCGGGGAGCTGTTTTTT CASSVDGLAANTGELFF
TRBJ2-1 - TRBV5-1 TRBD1 TGCGCCAGCAGCCAAAGGGACAGGGGGTACTACAATGAGCAGTTCTTC CASSQRDRGYYNEQFF
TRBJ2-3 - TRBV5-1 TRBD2 TGCGCCAGCAGCTTGGGGACTAGCGGGGGAGATACGCAGTATTTT CASSLGTSGGDTQYF
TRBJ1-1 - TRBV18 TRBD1 TGTGCCAGCTCACCGGGACAGGGGGCTGAAGCTTTCTTT CASSPGQGAEAFF
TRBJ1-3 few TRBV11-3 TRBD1 TGTGCCAGCAGCCCGGTGGGGACAGCGGCTGGAAACACCATATATTTT CASSPVGTAAGNTIYF
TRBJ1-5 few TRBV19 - TGTGCCAGTAGTATTGCGCTAGAGTCCCAGCATTTT CASSIALESQHF
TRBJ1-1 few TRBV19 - TGTGCCAGTAGTATCGACCGGGCGAACACTGAAGCTTTCTTT CASSIDRANTEAFF
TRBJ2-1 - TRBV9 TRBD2 TGTGCCAGCAGCCCAGAGGTAGCGGGAGCCAATGAGCAGTTCTTC CASSPEVAGANEQFF
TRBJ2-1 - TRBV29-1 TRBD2 TGCAGCGTCCGAAGCGGGGGGGCGGGTAATGAGCAGTTCTTC CSVRSGGAGNEQFF
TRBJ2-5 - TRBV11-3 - TGTGCCAGCAGCTACGCGGGACTTCCCGCGGAGACCCAGTACTTC CASSYAGLPAETQYF
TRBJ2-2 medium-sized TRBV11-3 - TGTGCCAGCAGCCCGGGGACCCCTCTAGAGACCGGGGAGCTGTTTTTT CASSPGTPLETGELFF
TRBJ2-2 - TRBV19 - TGTGCCAGTCGGAAAACTTCCGGGACACAGCAGGGCGGGGAGCTGTTTTTT CASRKTSGTQQGGELFF
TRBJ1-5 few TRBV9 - TGTGCCAGCAGCGTCGTAGGAGCCTTAGAGAATCAGCCCCAGCATTTT CASSVVGALENQPQHF
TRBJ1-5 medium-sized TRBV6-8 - TGTGCCAGCGCGTCGGGCGGGGGTCAGCCCCAGCATTTT CASASGGGQPQHF
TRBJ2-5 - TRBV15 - TGTGCCACCAGCAGAGGTGGGACTCGGCAAGAGACCCAGTACTTC CATSRGGTRQETQYF
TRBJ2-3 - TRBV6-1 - TGTGCCAGCAGTGAAGGAAGGGCAGTACCTAGCACAGATACGCAGTATTTT CASSEGRAVPSTDTQYF
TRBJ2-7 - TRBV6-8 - TGTGCCAGCAGTTACCGGAGAGCCTACGAGCAGTACTTC CASSYRRAYEQYF
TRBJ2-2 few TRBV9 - TGTGCCAGCAGTGAGCTTCGGACCGGGGAGCTGTTTTTT CASSELRTGELFF
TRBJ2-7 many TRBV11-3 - TGTGCCAGCAGCCTGCCCACGACACATTGCGAGCAGTACTTC CASSLPTTHCEQYF
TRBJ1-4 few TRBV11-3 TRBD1 TGTGCCAGCAGCAGACAGGGACAGACTAATGAAAAACTGTTTTTT CASSRQGQTNEKLFF
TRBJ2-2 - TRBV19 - TGTGCCAGTACGGACGGGGGAGCCGGGGAGCTGTTTTTT CASTDGGAGELFF
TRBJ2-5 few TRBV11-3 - TGTGCCAGCAGCCAGGAGGTCTTGGGCCTCCCCCAGTACTTC CASSQEVLGLPQYF
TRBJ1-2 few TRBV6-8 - TGTGCCAGCAGTTACTTTGGCCCGGGCTGGGGCGACTATGGCTACACCTTC CASSYFGPGWGDYGYTF
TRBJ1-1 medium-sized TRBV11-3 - TGTGCCAGCAGCTTAGAAGAGGGTGAGGACACTGAAGCTTTCTTT CASSLEEGEDTEAFF
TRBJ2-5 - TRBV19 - TGTGCCAGTAGGAACCCCGGAGGAGAGACCCAGTACTTC CASRNPGGETQYF
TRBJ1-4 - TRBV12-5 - TGTGCTAGTGGTTCTGGTCTTGCGGGTGAAAAACTGTTTTTT CASGSGLAGEKLFF
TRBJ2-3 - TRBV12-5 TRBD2 TGTGCCAGCAACGGACTAGCGGGGGCCACAGATACGCAGTATTTT CASNGLAGATDTQYF
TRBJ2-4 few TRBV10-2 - TGCGCCAGCAGTTGGACGGCTAACGGGGCCAAAAACATTCAGTACTTC CASSWTANGAKNIQYF
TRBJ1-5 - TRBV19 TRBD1 TGTGCCAGTAGTAAGGGGGCGGAACAGCCCCAGCATTTT CASSKGAEQPQHF
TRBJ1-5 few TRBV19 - TGTGCCAGTAGTCAAGACACCTATCAGCCCCAGCATTTT CASSQDTYQPQHF
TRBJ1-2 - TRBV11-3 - TGTGCCAGCAGCTTAGAAATGACAGTTTATGGCTACACCTTC CASSLEMTVYGYTF
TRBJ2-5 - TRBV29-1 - TGCAGCGTTGGATCGGGAGCTGGAACAGGGACCCAGTACTTC CSVGSGAGTGTQYF
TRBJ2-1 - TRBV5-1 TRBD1 TGCGCCAGCAGCTTGGGACAGGGCTCCTACAATGAGCAGTTCTTC CASSLGQGSYNEQFF
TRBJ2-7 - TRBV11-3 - TGTGCCAGCAGGATAGGGACGGGCTCCTACGAGCAGTACTTC CASRIGTGSYEQYF
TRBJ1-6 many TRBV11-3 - TGTGCCAGCAGCTTAGTTCGTGCAGGGTCAATCGGGTCACCCCTCCACTTT CASSLVRAGSIGSPLHF
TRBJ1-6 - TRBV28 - TGTGCCAGCAGTACCCGGACACCTAATAATTCACCCCTCCACTTT CASSTRTPNNSPLHF
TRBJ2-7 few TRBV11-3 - TGTGCCAGCAGCTTACTAAAGGAGACACGGGACCCGTTCTACGAGCAGTACTTC CASSLLKETRDPFYEQYF
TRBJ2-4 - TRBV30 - TGTGCCTGGAGTGTACCAGGAAACATTCAGTACTTC CAWSVPGNIQYF
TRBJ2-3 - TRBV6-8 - TGTGCCAGCACCCGCGGGGAAATAGATACGCAGTATTTT CASTRGEIDTQYF
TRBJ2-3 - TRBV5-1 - TGCGCCAGCAGTGTAGGATTGGAGGCGGGGTCGGTAGATACGCAGTATTTT CASSVGLEAGSVDTQYF
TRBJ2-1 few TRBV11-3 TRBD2 TGTGCCAGCAGCCCAAGTGGGGGGAGGGATGAGCAGTTCTTC CASSPSGGRDEQFF